A selection of T cell receptor beta chains follows, all from one sample in a study of blood T cell repertoires in COVID-19. The method was immunoSEQ multiplex PCR; TCRdb's version includes in-frame clones alone and lacks a portion of them. The table has some 100,000 clones, roughly 80% seen once. Source material: peripheral blood. The receptors here all came from a human donor in a cohort sampled during active COVID-19. CDR3s include the opening cysteine and the closing phenylalanine or tryptophan. D genes are given only for firm matches. For some rows the clone size is stated as once, few or many, or as a class when expanded; others skip it.

TRBJ1-4	TRBV28	-	-	CASSLGLPGPKLFF	TGTGCCAGCAGTTTGGGACTTCCCGGCCCAAAACTGTTTTTT
TRBJ1-2	TRBV7-2	-	few	CAGSKGQNYGYTF	TGTGCCGGCTCGAAGGGGCAGAACTATGGCTACACCTTC
TRBJ1-1	TRBV4-3	TRBD1	-	CASSPYAQGRTEAFF	TGCGCCAGCAGCCCCTACGCACAGGGGCGCACTGAAGCTTTCTTT
TRBJ2-3	TRBV7-9	TRBD2	-	CASSPGLAGARTDTQYF	TGTGCCAGCAGCCCGGGACTAGCGGGGGCCCGCACAGATACGCAGTATTTT
TRBJ1-5	TRBV28	TRBD1	-	CASSLGTDSNQPQHF	TGTGCCAGCAGTCTAGGGACAGATAGCAATCAGCCCCAGCATTTT
TRBJ2-4	TRBV28	TRBD1	-	CASSRGRTGRSKNIQYF	TGTGCCAGCAGTAGGGGCAGGACAGGGAGGTCCAAAAACATTCAGTACTTC
TRBJ2-7	TRBV5-1	-	-	CASSSRLHANYEQYF	TGCGCCAGCAGCTCCAGACTACATGCGAACTACGAGCAGTACTTC
TRBJ2-3	TRBV6-6	-	-	CASSYSGGSTDTQYF	TGTGCCAGCAGTTACTCAGGGGGAAGCACAGATACGCAGTATTTT
TRBJ1-1	TRBV5-4	-	-	CASSLDQPARGTEAFF	TGTGCCAGCAGCTTGGACCAACCTGCCAGGGGTACTGAAGCTTTCTTT
TRBJ2-3	TRBV29-1	-	-	CSVHGGTDTQYF	TGCAGCGTTCACGGCGGGACAGATACGCAGTATTTT
TRBJ2-7	TRBV9	-	-	CASSVEDRYEQYF	TGTGCCAGCAGCGTAGAGGACAGATACGAGCAGTACTTC
TRBJ2-5	TRBV7-8	-	-	CASSTHGKWETQYF	TGTGCCAGCAGCACGCACGGGAAGTGGGAGACCCAGTACTTC
TRBJ2-7	TRBV5-4	TRBD2	once	CASSEGLAEYEQYF	TGTGCCAGCAGCGAGGGACTAGCGGAATACGAGCAGTACTTC
TRBJ1-2	TRBV3-1/TRBV3-2	TRBD1	-	CASSQELARGPGYTF	TGTGCCAGCAGCCAAGAACTTGCGAGGGGGCCTGGCTACACCTTC
TRBJ2-7	TRBV18	TRBD1	-	CASSRSDRGQEQYF	TGTGCCAGCTCACGTAGCGACAGGGGACAAGAGCAGTACTTC
TRBJ2-7	TRBV7-2	TRBD1	-	CASSARDRGQYEQYF	TGTGCCAGCAGCGCCCGGGACAGGGGGCAGTACGAGCAGTACTTC
TRBJ1-4	TRBV7-9	-	-	CASSLTGGPNEKLFF	TGTGCCAGCAGCTTAACGGGGGGACCTAATGAAAAACTGTTTTTT
TRBJ2-7	TRBV5-1	TRBD1	-	CASSTGQGYYEQYF	TGCGCCAGCAGCACCGGACAGGGGTACTACGAGCAGTACTTC
TRBJ1-2	TRBV30	-	-	CAWTGNYGYTF	TGTGCCTGGACGGGGAACTATGGCTACACCTTC
TRBJ1-4	TRBV10-3	-	-	CAISDPQGAVEKLFF	TGTGCCATCAGTGACCCGCAGGGTGCCGTTGAAAAACTGTTTTTT
TRBJ2-6	TRBV29-1	-	-	CSVEDSLFGANVLTF	TGCAGCGTTGAAGATAGCCTTTTTGGGGCCAACGTCCTGACTTTC
TRBJ1-4	TRBV28	TRBD1	once	CASSLRGKVFF	TGTGCCAGCAGCCTCAGGGGGAAAGTGTTTTTT
TRBJ2-4	TRBV7-8	TRBD1	-	CASSLPTGRGNIQYF	TGTGCCAGCAGCCTACCGACAGGGCGAGGAAACATTCAGTACTTC
TRBJ1-2	TRBV27	TRBD1	-	CASSRDRDYGYTF	TGTGCCAGCAGTAGGGACAGGGATTATGGCTACACCTTC
TRBJ1-2	TRBV5-1	TRBD1	-	CASSPGQGAYGYTF	TGCGCCAGCAGCCCTGGACAGGGGGCATACGGCTACACCTTC
TRBJ2-5	TRBV30	TRBD2	-	CAWSPGLASGETQYF	TGTGCCTGGAGTCCAGGACTCGCTAGCGGCGAGACCCAGTACTTC
TRBJ2-7	TRBV28	TRBD1	-	CASSLTGTGVHEQYF	TGTGCCAGCAGTTTGACGGGGACAGGGGTCCACGAGCAGTACTTC
TRBJ1-2	TRBV5-8	-	-	CASSLGRNYGYTF	TGTGCCAGCAGCTTGGGCAGGAACTATGGCTACACCTTC
TRBJ1-5	TRBV5-5	-	-	CASSSSEGVQPQHF	TGTGCCAGCAGCTCATCGGAAGGAGTCCAGCCCCAGCATTTT
TRBJ1-3	TRBV28	-	-	CASSLPHTGNTIYF	TGTGCCAGCAGTTTACCACACACGGGAAACACCATATATTTT
TRBJ2-7	TRBV11-2	-	few	CASSSQGYEQYF	TGTGCCAGCAGTTCGCAGGGTTACGAGCAGTACTTC
TRBJ2-1	TRBV24-1	TRBD2	-	CATSGTSGGNEQFF	TGTGCCACCAGTGGGACTAGCGGGGGCAATGAGCAGTTCTTC
TRBJ1-2	TRBV7-8	-	-	CASSLATGANYGYTF	TGTGCCAGCAGCTTAGCAACGGGAGCTAACTATGGCTACACCTTC
TRBJ1-1	TRBV30	-	once	CAWSLGRQVAFF	TGTGCCTGGAGTCTAGGGAGACAGGTGGCTTTCTTT
TRBJ2-7	TRBV3-1/TRBV3-2	-	once	CASSQAGAGSYEQYF	TGTGCCAGCAGCCAAGCAGGGGCGGGTTCCTACGAGCAGTACTTC
TRBJ1-5	TRBV19	-	few	CATQGPSGSQPQHF	TGTGCCACCCAGGGACCAAGCGGGAGCCAGCCCCAGCATTTT
TRBJ2-2	TRBV7-3	TRBD2	-	CASSLFAGGVTGELFF	TGTGCCAGCAGCTTATTTGCGGGAGGGGTCACCGGGGAGCTGTTTTTT
TRBJ1-1	TRBV4-3	TRBD1	-	CASSQVSGGTEAFF	TGCGCCAGCAGCCAAGTTTCAGGGGGCACTGAAGCTTTCTTT
TRBJ2-7	TRBV24-1	-	-	CATTSNKRGISYEQYF	TGTGCCACCACCAGCAACAAACGGGGGATCTCCTACGAGCAGTACTTC
TRBJ1-6	TRBV3-1/TRBV3-2	-	-	CASSPWTENSPLHF	TGTGCCAGCAGCCCTTGGACTGAAAATTCACCCCTCCACTTT
TRBJ2-7	TRBV25-1	-	-	CASSDLHSNYEQYF	TGTGCCAGCAGTGATCTCCACAGCAACTACGAGCAGTACTTC
TRBJ2-1	TRBV25-1	TRBD2	-	CASRTSGGDNEQFF	TGTGCCAGCAGAACTAGCGGGGGAGACAATGAGCAGTTCTTC
TRBJ2-1	TRBV24-1	TRBD1	-	CATRGQDGYNEQFF	TGTGCCACCAGGGGACAGGACGGCTACAATGAGCAGTTCTTC
TRBJ1-5	TRBV6-2/TRBV6-3	-	-	CASSYQGVSRPQHF	TGTGCCAGCAGTTACCAAGGGGTTTCACGGCCCCAGCATTTT
TRBJ2-6	TRBV19	TRBD1	-	CASRQGTGANVLTF	TGTGCCAGTAGACAGGGGACTGGGGCCAACGTCCTGACTTTC
TRBJ2-7	TRBV27	-	few	CASGRLGSYEQYF	TGTGCCAGCGGAAGGCTAGGTTCCTACGAGCAGTACTTC